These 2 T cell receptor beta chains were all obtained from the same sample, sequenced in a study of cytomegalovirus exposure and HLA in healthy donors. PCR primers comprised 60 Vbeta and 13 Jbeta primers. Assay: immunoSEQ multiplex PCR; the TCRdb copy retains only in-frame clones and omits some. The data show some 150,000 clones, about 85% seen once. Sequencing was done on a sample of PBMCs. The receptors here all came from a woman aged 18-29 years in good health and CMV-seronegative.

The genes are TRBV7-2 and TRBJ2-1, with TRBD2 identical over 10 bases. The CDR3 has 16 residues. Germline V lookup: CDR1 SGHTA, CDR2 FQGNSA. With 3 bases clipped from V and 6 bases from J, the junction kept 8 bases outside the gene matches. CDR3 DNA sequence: TGTGCCAGCAGCTTCCCTCCGGGACTAGCGCCCAATGAGCAGTTCTTC. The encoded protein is CASSFPPGLAPNEQFF. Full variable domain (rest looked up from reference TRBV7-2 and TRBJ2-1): GAGVSQSPSNKVTEKGKDVELRCDPISGHTALYWYRQSLGQGLEFLIYFQGNSAPDKSGLPSDRFSAERTGGSVSTLTIQRTQQEDSAVYLCASSFPPGLAPNEQFFGPGTRLTVL.

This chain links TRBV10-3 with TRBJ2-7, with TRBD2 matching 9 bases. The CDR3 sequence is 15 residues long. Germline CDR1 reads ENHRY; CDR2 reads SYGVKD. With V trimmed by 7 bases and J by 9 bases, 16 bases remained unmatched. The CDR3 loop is CAIKDSGGPPRRQYF. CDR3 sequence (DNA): TGTGCCATCAAAGATAGCGGGGGCCCCCCCCGACGGCAGTACTTC.